This section outlines one TCR beta chain sequence together with its context. The antigen is unknown. The data are from a study of cytomegalovirus exposure and HLA in healthy donors. Study-level findings and limits: The authors enumerated 150 to 200 TCR beta chains as linked to cytomegalovirus.

J lost 6 bases, V lost 0 bases, and 4 bases had no gene match. Germline CDR1 and CDR2: MNHEY and SVGAGI. The CDR3 loop spans 15 amino acids. The repertoire was sequenced with immunoSEQ multiplex PCR; TCRdb's copy has only in-frame clones and lacks some. The table includes about 200,000 clones, around four fifths detected once. The sample comprised PBMCs. This receptor was identified in a woman younger than 35 in good health and CMV-seronegative. This chain uses TRBV6-5 with TRBJ1-4, with 7 bases matching TRBD1. The CDR3 bases are TGTGCCAGCAGTTACTCGTATAGGGGGCATGAAAAACTGTTTTTT. Translating gives CASSYSYRGHEKLFF.